This section outlines one T cell receptor beta chain sequence together with its context. The data belong to a study of cytomegalovirus exposure and HLA in healthy donors. This CDR3 is 13 amino acids long. Trimming left V 5 bases short and J 2 bases short, with 10 bases between. The germline V gene encodes CDR1 SGHRS and CDR2 YFSETQ. Whereas donors were nominally healthy upon sampling, unrecorded immune exposures were probable. PCR involved 60 Vbeta and 13 Jbeta primers. Some clones are missing from TCRdb's copy, which holds only in-frame ones; the method was immunoSEQ multiplex PCR. The table includes about 110,000 clones, around 82% detected once.

This receptor was identified in a man aged 45-65 years in good health and CMV-seronegative. The chain joins TRBV5-1 to TRBJ1-2, with a possible D match to TRBD1 (6 bases). The sequenced material came from PBMCs. DNA of the CDR3: TGCGCCAGCAGTTGGGACACAAACTATGGCTACACCTTC. Amino acid sequence: CASSWDTNYGYTF.